These 27 T cell receptor beta chains originate from one sample sequenced in a study of blood T cells in healthy people across ages. A J-beta primer mix and a sample-barcoded 5' primer were used in a second PCR of about 7 to 12 cycles. One entry per CDR3 protein, called by TCRdb with MiXCR from the 5' RACE reads. The sample holds over 750,000 distinct CDR3 sequences, approximately 25% seen once. These data also featured in a second study, about T cells of mothers and their children.

Sequencing used blood. The source of these receptors is a boy aged 5-17 years in good health.

The CDR3 DNA follows: TGTGCCACCAGCATGGGGAAGAGTACCTACGAGCAGTACTTC. Residues: CATSMGKSTYEQYF. This chain joins TRBV15 and TRBJ2-7, with D unresolved. From germline, CDR1 is LNHNV and CDR2 YYDKDF (reference sequence). V lost 4 bases and J 2 bases, leaving 12 bases between the germline ends. The CDR3 is 14 residues long.

This clonotype has more than one count but fewer than ten. The chain uses TRBV7-2 and TRBJ2-1; 7 bases agree with TRBD2. CDR3 length: 15 amino acids. Germline trimming cut 4 bases from V and 5 bases from J; bases unmatched to any gene: 8. Germline CDR1 reads SGHTA; CDR2 reads FQGNSA. CDR3 coding DNA: TGTGCCAGCAGCTGGATGGCGGGGGTCAACAATGAGCAGTTCTTC. It is translated as CASSWMAGVNNEQFF.

This clonotype was recorded a few times. The V gene is TRBV7-6, the J gene TRBJ2-3, with TRBD2 matching over 12 bases. The CDR3 has 15 residues. The germline gives CDR1 SGHVS, CDR2 FNYEAQ. The V segment lost 5 bases and the J segment 3 bases; nucleotides outside the gene matches: 3. Here the CDR3 reads CASSQGTSGTDTQYF. In DNA form, the CDR3 reads TGTGCCAGCAGCCAGGGGACTAGCGGGACAGATACGCAGTATTTT. Filled out from reference TRBV7-6 and TRBJ2-3, the complete variable domain reads GAGVSQSPRYKVTKRGQDVALRCDPISGHVSLYWYRQALGQGPEFLTYFNYEAQQDKSGLPNDRFSAERPEGSISTLTIQRTEQRDSAMYRCASSQGTSGTDTQYFGPGTRLTVL.

The rearrangement joins TRBV4-2 to TRBJ2-4, with 7 bases fitting TRBD2. Germline CDR1 and CDR2: LGHNA and YNFKEQ. Losses at the gene ends were 3 bases for V and 8 bases for J; bases not matched to a gene: 7. This CDR3 region has 14 residues. CDR3 loop: CASSQVEGRDIQYF. The CDR3 DNA sequence: TGTGCCAGCAGCCAGGTGGAGGGGAGGGACATTCAGTACTTC.

In regard to this clonotype: One end of the junction fails to match germline, which may point to a read error. V and J are TRBV2 and TRBJ2-1; the D gene is possibly TRBD2 (6 bases). The CDR3 length is 13 residues. Germline CDR1 and CDR2: SNHLY and FYNNEI. The CDR3 here is CAGSGLPLDEQFF. For the CDR3, the DNA is TGTGCCGGCAGCGGACTACCCTTGGATGAGCAGTTCTTC.

Here the CDR3 DNA reads TGTGCCAGCAGTTATCCCCTAGCGGGGTTCACGGGCGAGCAGTACTTC. Translating gives CASSYPLAGFTGEQYF. The chain has TRBV28 and TRBJ2-7, with 9 positions matching TRBD2. There are 16 residues in the CDR3. The J segment lost 6 bases and the V segment lost 4 bases, leaving 13 bases of the junction unmatched. Per germline, CDR1 MDHEN and CDR2 SYDVKM.

This clonotype was detected only a few times. The V and J genes are TRBV29-1 and TRBJ2-5; D is possibly TRBD1 (6 bases). This CDR3 has 13 amino acids. Germline V gives CDR1 SQVTM, CDR2 ANQGSEA. Trimming took 0 bases from V and 5 from J, leaving 10 bases between them. CDR3 DNA sequence: TGCAGCGTTGAAGAGGTCCAGGGGGAGACCCAGTACTTC. It specifies CSVEEVQGETQYF.

The chain employs TRBV20-1 and TRBJ2-5; D call uncertain. The J call may not be correct, given that the DNA end is closer to TRBJ2-7. CDR1 is DFQATT, CDR2 SNEGSKA, per germline (reference sequence). The CDR3 is made up of 14 amino acids. The CDR3 region has the DNA TGCAGTGCTGACCTTGGGGATGAGGCCTACGAGCAGTACTTC. Protein: CSADLGDEAYEQYF.

The rearrangement joins TRBV5-1 to TRBJ2-7; TRBD2 matches at 10 bases. CDR1 and CDR2 (germline): SGHRS, YFSETQ. This CDR3 contains 15 residues. With 0 bases clipped from V and 2 bases from J, the junction kept 2 bases outside the gene matches. CDR3 DNA: TGCGCCAGCAGCTTGGAACTAGCGGGGACCTACGAGCAGTACTTC. Translating gives CASSLELAGTYEQYF.

This sequence joins TRBV10-3 and TRBJ2-6, with 9 bases identical to TRBD1. The ends lost 7 bases at V and 0 bases at J; junction bases unmatched: 4. CDR3 length: 16 residues. In germline, CDR1 is ENHRY, CDR2 SYGVKD. Written as DNA, the CDR3 is TGTGCCATCAAAGGACAGGGGAGCTCTGGGGCCAACGTCCTGACTTTC. Translating gives CAIKGQGSSGANVLTF.

The J gene is TRBJ2-7, the V gene TRBV28; maybe TRBD1 (5 bases). The CDR3 consists of 12 residues. The germline V gene encodes CDR1 MDHEN and CDR2 SYDVKM. V lost 5 bases and J 6 bases, leaving 11 bases between the germline ends. CDR3 nucleotides: TGTGCCAGCAGTCAGCCAGGGATCGAGCAGTACTTC. Its translation: CASSQPGIEQYF.

The V and J genes are TRBV29-1 and TRBJ2-7, with 9 bases matching TRBD2. Germline CDR1 SQVTM, CDR2 ANQGSEA. Trimming took 5 bases from V and 6 from J; bases not matched to a gene: 5. This CDR3 region has 12 residues. The CDR3 is CSVKLLAGEQYF. The CDR3 DNA follows: TGCAGCGTTAAGTTACTAGCGGGCGAGCAGTACTTC.

The V gene is TRBV10-3, the J gene TRBJ1-1; 7 bases map to TRBD1. CDR1 and CDR2 (germline): ENHRY, SYGVKD. CDR3 length equals 14 residues. After removal of 2 bases from V and 0 bases from J, the junction contained 0 bases not matched to a gene. CDR3 residues: CAISEGTVNTEAFF. The DNA for the CDR3 is TGTGCCATCAGTGAGGGGACAGTGAACACTGAAGCTTTCTTT.

On this clonotype itself: The conserved final phenylalanine or tryptophan is absent from the CDR3, which likely points to a read error. The chain carries TRBV7-9 and TRBJ2-7; D is perhaps TRBD1 (6 bases). Trimming removed 4 bases at V and 3 bases at J, with 7 bases between. Germline V gives CDR1 SEHNR, CDR2 FQNEAQ (reference sequence). CDR3 length: 12 residues. The CDR3 coding sequence is TGTGCCAGCAGCTCGACAGGCTACGAGCAGTACCTC. This sequence encodes CASSSTGYEQYL.

The V gene is TRBV7-8, the J gene TRBJ2-3, with 10 bases aligning to TRBD2. The germline V gene encodes CDR1 SGHVS and CDR2 FQNEAQ. The CDR3 loop spans 16 amino acids. With V trimmed by 6 bases and J by 1 base, 7 bases remained unmatched. Here the CDR3 DNA reads TGTGCCAGCAGGTTTCTAGCGGGAGTTGGCACAGATACGCAGTATTTT. Its translation: CASRFLAGVGTDTQYF.

The rearrangement joins TRBV4-3 to TRBJ2-1; D possibly uses TRBD1 or TRBD2 (6 bases each). CDR1 LGHNA and CDR2 YSLEER come from the germline V gene. V lost 1 base to trimming and J lost 9 bases, with 10 bases between them. The CDR3 contains 13 residues. CDR3: CASSQARGLEQFF. CDR3 in DNA: TGCGCCAGCAGCCAAGCCAGGGGACTTGAGCAGTTCTTC.

V gene TRBV9 combines with J gene TRBJ1-3; D is unresolved. V was pared by 3 bases and J by 0 bases, with 16 bases between. The germline V gene encodes CDR1 SGDLS and CDR2 YYNGEE. There are 17 residues in the CDR3. The CDR3 DNA reads TGTGCCAGCAGCGCCCCGGGCTCCGGCCTCTCTGGAAACACCATATATTTT. This gives the protein CASSAPGSGLSGNTIYF.

CDR3 DNA sequence: TGTGCCAGCAGCCTTGGACTACCGGTAGTAGATACGCAGTATTTT. Protein product: CASSLGLPVVDTQYF. The chain recombines TRBV7-2 with TRBJ2-3, with D possibly being TRBD2 (6 bases). Trimming removed 5 bases from V and 5 bases from J, with 17 bases in between. CDR3 length equals 15 residues. The germline CDR1 and CDR2 sequences are SGHTA and FQGNSA. Full variable domain (missing parts from reference TRBV7-2 and TRBJ2-3): GAGVSQSPSNKVTEKGKDVELRCDPISGHTALYWYRQSLGQGLEFLIYFQGNSAPDKSGLPSDRFSAERTGGSVSTLTIQRTQQEDSAVYLCASSLGLPVVDTQYFGPGTRLTVL.

The rearrangement joins TRBV7-9 to TRBJ1-2; the match to TRBD1 covers 9 bases. The CDR3 sequence is 14 residues long. V gave up 4 bases and J gave up 1 base; unmatched junction bases: 1. CDR1 is SEHNR, CDR2 FQNEAQ, per germline (reference sequence). CDR3 residues: CASSWTGVNYGYTF. The CDR3, as DNA: TGTGCCAGCAGCTGGACAGGGGTTAACTATGGCTACACCTTC. Looking up the rest from reference TRBV7-9 and TRBJ1-2 gives the full variable domain: DTGVSQNPRHKITKRGQNVTFRCDPISEHNRLYWYRQTLGQGPEFLTYFQNEAQLEKSRLLSDRFSAERPKGSFSTLEIQRTEQGDSAMYLCASSWTGVNYGYTFGSGTRLTVV.

This clonotype was detected only a few times. The chain joins TRBV7-9 to TRBJ1-1; no clear D gene. Per the germline V gene, CDR1 is SEHNR and CDR2 is FQNEAQ (reference sequence). This CDR3 has 13 residues. Trimming shortened V by 2 bases and J by 4 bases, and 8 bases separated the two germline ends. Here the CDR3 reads CASSLSLATEAFF. CDR3 in DNA: TGTGCCAGCAGCTTATCCTTGGCCACTGAAGCTTTCTTT.

This clonotype was detected a few times. The junction departs from the called germline gene at one end, perhaps through a read error. For the CDR3, the DNA is TGCGCCAGCAGCGTAGGGGTATCTGGGGCCAACGTCCTGGCTTTC. Its protein is CASSVGVSGANVLAF. The rearrangement joins TRBV5-1 to TRBJ2-6, with D possibly matching TRBD1 (5 bases). The length of the CDR3 is 15 residues. In germline, CDR1 is SGHRS, CDR2 YFSETQ.

Concerning this clonotype: This sequence may be a read error, since a much larger clone differs from it by one base. The rearrangement uses TRBV12-3 or TRBV12-4 and TRBJ1-1; a possible D gene is TRBD1 (5 bases). The CDR3 has 13 amino acids. Trimming stripped 4 bases from V and 1 base from J, with 7 bases between. The DNA of the CDR3 is TGTGCCAGCAGTTCCGGGGGGAACACTGAAGCTTTCTTT. It encodes CASSSGGNTEAFF.

This clonotype was detected only a few times. At one end, the junction sequence differs from germline, possibly due to a read error. Here the CDR3 DNA reads TGCGCCGGCAGCCTAGGACAGGGGAACACCATATATTTT. Translating gives CAGSLGQGNTIYF. The rearrangement uses TRBV5-1 and TRBJ1-3, with 9 bases aligning to TRBD1. The CDR3 runs to 13 residues. CDR1 is SGHRS, CDR2 YFSETQ, per germline.

V is TRBV20-1 and J is TRBJ2-3; D not resolved. Trimming took 2 bases from V and 6 from J, leaving 9 bases between them. The CDR3 length is 12 residues. CDR1 is DFQATT, CDR2 SNEGSKA, per germline (reference sequence). CDR3 loop: CSARSELDTQYF. CDR3 coding DNA: TGCAGTGCTAGAAGTGAATTGGATACGCAGTATTTT.

The rearrangement joins TRBV11-2 to TRBJ2-5; 8 bases align to TRBD2. Germline V gene lookup returns CDR1 SGHAT and CDR2 FQNNGV. This CDR3 has 16 residues. With V trimmed by 3 bases and J by 0 bases, 6 bases remained unmatched. CDR3 region: CASSFVAGTYQETQYF. The CDR3 nucleotides are TGTGCCAGCAGCTTTGTAGCGGGGACGTACCAAGAGACCCAGTACTTC.

The rearrangement joins TRBV29-1 to TRBJ2-5, with D possibly TRBD1 on 8 matching bases. CDR1 is SQVTM and CDR2 is ANQGSEA in the germline V gene. The CDR3 is 14 amino acids. The V gene lost 7 bases and the J gene lost 4 bases, with 19 bases spanning the gap. In DNA, the CDR3 is TGCAGCGCTGTTCAACAGGGGGAGGGAGAGACCCAGTACTTC. Translating gives CSAVQQGEGETQYF.

V usage is TRBV6-1 and J usage is TRBJ2-5; 14 bases are shared with TRBD2. The V gene's germline CDR1 is MNHNS and CDR2 SASEGT. This CDR3 is 16 amino acids long. V lost 2 bases, J lost 4 bases, and 3 bases stayed unmatched. CDR3 residues: CASSEKTSGGGETQYF. The CDR3 bases are TGTGCCAGCAGTGAAAAGACTAGCGGGGGGGGAGAGACCCAGTACTTC.